The rows below give T cell receptor beta chains drawn from one sample of a study of T cell changes during pregnancy in multiple sclerosis. Sequenced by immunoSEQ multiplex PCR; TCRdb stores in-frame clones only, minus some. Altogether about 50,000 clones are present, 80% to 95% being singletons, with the ten largest covering less than 0.65%. Sequencing was performed on CD4+ T cells from peripheral blood mononuclear cells, taken after pregnancy. All receptors derive from a female donor with multiple sclerosis, enrolled in a pregnancy study. Each CDR3 is given with its conserved first and last residue. D genes are given only for firm matches. Part of the rows lack a size; the others show once, few, many or a class for expanded clones.

J | size | V | D | DNA | CDR3
TRBJ2-7 | once | TRBV5-1 | TRBD2 | TGCGCCAGCAGCTTGGTGGTAGCGGGAAACTACGAGCAGTACTTC | CASSLVVAGNYEQYF
TRBJ2-5 | . | TRBV6-1 | . | TGTGCCAGCAGTGAAGAAAGGCTAGCGTTGAGAGAGACCCAGTACTTC | CASSEERLALRETQYF
TRBJ2-3 | . | TRBV11-1 | . | TGTGCCAGCAGCTCCCCCTCCTTTAGCGGAACTAGCACAGATACGCAGTATTTT | CASSSPSFSGTSTDTQYF
TRBJ2-4 | . | TRBV9 | . | TGTGCCAGCAGCGAGGCGGGGGCCAAAAACATTCAGTACTTC | CASSEAGAKNIQYF
TRBJ1-6 | once | TRBV5-4 | . | TGTGCCAGCAGCCAGGACAGACCACCCCTCCACTTT | CASSQDRPPLHF
TRBJ2-7 | . | TRBV28 | TRBD2 | TGTGCCAGCAGTTCAATAGCGGGAGTCGGCGAGCAGTACTTC | CASSSIAGVGEQYF
TRBJ2-5 | . | TRBV9 | TRBD2 | TGTGCCAGCAGCGTAGACCCTAGCGGGAGGGCAGAGACCCAGTACTTC | CASSVDPSGRAETQYF
TRBJ2-1 | . | TRBV9 | . | TGTGCCAGCAGCGTAGACTTGGGCGGGCCTTACAATGAGCAGTTCTTC | CASSVDLGGPYNEQFF
TRBJ2-7 | . | TRBV7-9 | TRBD2 | TGTGCCAGCAGCTTAGAGCGGGGTATCTCCTACGAGCAGTACTTC | CASSLERGISYEQYF
TRBJ2-1 | . | TRBV7-9 | TRBD2 | TGTGCCAGCAGCCCGGGACTAGCGGCTAACAATGAGCAGTTCTTC | CASSPGLAANNEQFF
TRBJ2-7 | . | TRBV10-3 | TRBD2 | TGTGCCATCAGTGAACTAGCGGGAGTAGGGGAGCAGTACTTC | CAISELAGVGEQYF
TRBJ1-1 | . | TRBV18 | . | TGTGCCAGCTCACCCCTTGAAACAGGGAAGGACACTGAAGCTTTCTTT | CASSPLETGKDTEAFF
TRBJ2-2 | . | TRBV12-1 | . | TGTGCCAGCAGCTTTTGGGGGCCCGGGGAGCTGTTTTTT | CASSFWGPGELFF
TRBJ1-1 | . | TRBV19 | . | TGTGCCAGTAGTATAGATTTTTGGGGGCAAACTGAAGCTTTCTTT | CASSIDFWGQTEAFF
TRBJ1-2 | . | TRBV28 | TRBD1 | TGTGCCAGCAGTTTAATGACAGGGGAGGGCTACACCTTC | CASSLMTGEGYTF
TRBJ1-4 | . | TRBV28 | . | TGTGCCAGCAGTTTAAGTGGCAGGGTAGTAAATGGAAAACTGTTTTTT | CASSLSGRVVNGKLFF
TRBJ1-1 | . | TRBV5-1 | . | TGCGCCAGCAGCCTACTACAGGGAATGAACACTGAAGCTTTCTTT | CASSLLQGMNTEAFF
TRBJ2-2 | . | TRBV6-1 | . | TGTGCCAGCAGGGGGGAGGCAGTGAACACCGGGGAGCTGTTTTTT | CASRGEAVNTGELFF